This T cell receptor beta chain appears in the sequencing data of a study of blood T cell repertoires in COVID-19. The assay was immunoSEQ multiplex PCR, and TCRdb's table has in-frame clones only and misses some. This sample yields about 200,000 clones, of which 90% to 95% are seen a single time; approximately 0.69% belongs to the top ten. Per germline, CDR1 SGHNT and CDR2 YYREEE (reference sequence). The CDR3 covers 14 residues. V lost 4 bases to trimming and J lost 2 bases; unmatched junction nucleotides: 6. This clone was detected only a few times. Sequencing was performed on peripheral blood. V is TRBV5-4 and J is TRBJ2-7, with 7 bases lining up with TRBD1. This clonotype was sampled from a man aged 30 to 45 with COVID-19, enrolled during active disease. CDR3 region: CASSEGQDPYEQYF. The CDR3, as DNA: TGTGCCAGCAGCGAAGGACAGGACCCCTACGAGCAGTACTTC.